This entry lists 27 T cell receptor beta chains sequenced from one sample in a study of regulatory T cells in long-lasting Graves disease. Time point defined: newly diagnosed GD, antithyroid drugs for less than 3 months. PBMC-derived RNA was used for the TCR library. CDR3-region Arm-PCR and iRepertoire HTBI primers produced the TCR beta libraries. TCRdb re-called the multiplex PCR reads through MiXCR, storing one row per CDR3 protein. This sample has around 250,000 distinct CDR3 sequences, with more than 15% found just once. These sequences were also reported in another study, on T cells in Graves' hyperthyroidism and ophthalmopathy.

The material sequenced was peripheral blood mononuclear cells (PBMCs), taken at new diagnosis, from a patient treated with antithyroid drugs. The receptors derive from a woman in her twenties or thirties with Graves disease.

This clonotype came up many times. The chain carries TRBV27 and TRBJ1-5; no clear D. CDR3 length: 16 residues. Trimming took 2 bases from V and 0 from J, leaving 11 bases between them. Germline V gene sequence: CDR1 MNHEY, CDR2 SMNVEV (reference sequence). CDR3 DNA sequence: TGTGCCAGCAGTTTAAGCAGACCCTATAGCAATCAGCCCCAGCATTTT. This gives the protein CASSLSRPYSNQPQHF.

This clonotype appeared a single time. The chain is built from TRBV10-1 and TRBJ2-2; possibly TRBD2 for D (6 bases). This CDR3 has 17 amino acids. V lost 3 bases to trimming and J lost 5 bases, with 19 bases between them. CDR1 WNHNN and CDR2 SYGVQD come from the germline V gene (reference sequence). The CDR3 nucleotides read TGCGCCAGCAGTGATTCGGGCGGGGACTCCCATACCGGGGAGCTGTTTTTT. This encodes CASSDSGGDSHTGELFF.

This clonotype was recorded many times. The gene calls are TRBV15 and TRBJ2-5; 7 bases line up with TRBD2. The ends lost 4 bases at V and 4 bases at J; junction bases unmatched: 3. Per germline, CDR1 LNHNV and CDR2 YYDKDF (reference sequence). There are 13 residues in the CDR3. CDR3: CATSNIAGETQYF. CDR3 nucleotides: TGTGCCACCAGCAATATAGCGGGAGAGACCCAGTACTTC.

A note on this clonotype: A much larger clone differs from this one at a single base, so this may be a read error. This chain uses TRBV20-1 with TRBJ1-3, with D maybe TRBD1 (5 bases). CDR1 is DFQATT and CDR2 is SNEGSKA in the germline V gene (reference sequence). The CDR3 covers 15 residues. Here the CDR3 DNA reads TGCAGTGCTAGAGATGGAGCCAGGGCTGGAAACACCAAATATTTT. It specifies CSARDGARAGNTKYF.

This clonotype occurred many times. This chain links TRBV7-9 with TRBJ1-5; D uncertain. CDR1 and CDR2 from the germline V gene are SEHNR and FQNEAQ (reference sequence). The V end was cut by 5 bases, the J end by 5 bases, with 10 bases between. This CDR3 is built from 13 residues. The DNA for the CDR3 is TGTGCCAGCAGCGCCCAGCTAGATCAGCCCCAGCATTTT. Translation: CASSAQLDQPQHF.

This clonotype was seen only a few times. V is TRBV6-1 and J is TRBJ1-5; 8 bases agree with TRBD1. The CDR3 consists of 13 residues. Germline trimming cut 6 bases from V and 5 bases from J; bases unmatched to any gene: 3. Germline CDR1 is MNHNS and CDR2 is SASEGT. The DNA of the CDR3 is TGTGCCAGCAGGCAGGGGGCTTATCAGCCCCAGCATTTT. Protein product: CASRQGAYQPQHF.

This clonotype appeared many times. V gene TRBV5-1 combines with J gene TRBJ1-1; the match to TRBD1 covers 8 bases. Germline loops: CDR1 SGHRS, CDR2 YFSETQ. This CDR3 has 13 residues. With V trimmed by 4 bases and J by 6 bases, 5 bases remained unmatched. CDR3 loop: CASSQGADSEAFF. The DNA for the CDR3 is TGCGCCAGCAGCCAGGGGGCCGATTCTGAAGCTTTCTTT.

This clonotype appeared many times. The DNA for the CDR3 is TGCAGTGCTAGAGATGGCGGGACGGAGGTGATTGAAGCTTTCTTT. Its protein is CSARDGGTEVIEAFF. This chain joins TRBV20-1 and TRBJ1-1, with D maybe TRBD1 (5 bases). The CDR3 is 15 residues long. In germline, CDR1 is DFQATT, CDR2 SNEGSKA (reference sequence). Trimming removed 0 bases from V and 7 bases from J, with 18 bases in between.

This clonotype was seen repeatedly, ten times or more. The chain joins TRBV6-2 or TRBV6-3 to TRBJ2-3; D is uncertain. The CDR3 totals 14 residues. The V and J ends lost 2 bases and 2 bases respectively, with 8 bases between them. Germline CDR1 and CDR2: MNHEY and SVGEGT. DNA of the CDR3: TGTGCCAGCAGTTACAGGTTCCCCACAGATACGCAGTATTTT. Its translation is CASSYRFPTDTQYF.

This clonotype appeared many times. The chain combines TRBV11-2 with TRBJ2-5, with D perhaps TRBD2 (5 bases). CDR1 and CDR2 (germline): SGHAT, FQNNGV. The CDR3 has 16 residues. V was trimmed by 2 bases and J by 4 bases, leaving 17 bases between them. The CDR3 DNA follows: TGTGCCAGCAGCTTATCGAAAGGACTGATAGGAGAGACCCAGTACTTC. As protein: CASSLSKGLIGETQYF.

This clonotype was counted ten times or more. This chain joins TRBV27 and TRBJ1-5, with a tentative D call TRBD1 (6 bases). The CDR3 is 13 amino acids. Germline V gene lookup returns CDR1 MNHEY and CDR2 SMNVEV (reference sequence). The V and J ends lost 4 bases and 7 bases respectively, with 11 bases between them. The CDR3 nucleotides read TGTGCCAGCAGTTCAGGACAGCCCCAGCCCCAGCATTTT. This sequence encodes CASSSGQPQPQHF.

The chain is built from TRBV7-9 and TRBJ1-4; D perhaps matches TRBD1 (5 bases). Germline loops: CDR1 SEHNR, CDR2 FQNEAQ (reference sequence). Trimming stripped 6 bases from V and 7 bases from J, with 27 bases between. The CDR3 consists of 18 residues. The CDR3 nucleotides read TGTGCCAGCAGTTACTCCGCCCCAGGCAACCCCGGGGGTGAAAAACTGTTTTTT. This encodes CASSYSAPGNPGGEKLFF.

This clonotype has ten or more counts. The chain has TRBV25-1 and TRBJ1-1; D is ambiguous. Germline CDR1 and CDR2: MGHDK and SYGVNS. Trimming pared 1 base from V and 0 bases from J, leaving 15 bases between. This CDR3 is built from 17 residues. The CDR3 spells CASSESILEQLNTEAFF. CDR3 bases: TGTGCCAGCAGTGAATCGATATTGGAACAGCTGAACACTGAAGCTTTCTTT. Based on the CDR3 plus reference TRBV25-1 and TRBJ1-1, the full variable domain is EADIYQTPRYLVIGTGKKITLECSQTMGHDKMYWYQQDPGMELHLIHYSYGVNSTEKGDLSSESTVSRIRTEHFPLTLESARPSHTSQYLCASSESILEQLNTEAFFGQGTRLTVV.

This clonotype appeared many times. CDR3 sequence: CASGFQGVAAEAFF. In DNA, the CDR3 is TGTGCTAGTGGTTTCCAGGGGGTGGCGGCAGAAGCTTTCTTT. The rearrangement uses TRBV12-5 and TRBJ1-1, with 7 nucleotides matching TRBD1. This CDR3 is 14 amino acids long. In germline, CDR1 is LGHNT, CDR2 FRNRAP. Trimming cost V 3 bases and J 8 bases; bases outside gene matches: 9.

This clonotype came up many times. CDR3 nucleotide sequence: TGCAGCGTTGAAGTCTGGCGTCGGGACAGGGGTAATTACGAGCAGTACTTC. This codes for CSVEVWRRDRGNYEQYF. J is TRBJ2-3 and V is TRBV29-1; 10 nucleotides match TRBD1. TRBJ2-7 explains the end of the DNA better; the J call may be wrong. This CDR3 region has 17 residues. Germline V gives CDR1 SQVTM, CDR2 ANQGSEA.

This clonotype has ten or more counts. The chain employs TRBV3-1 and TRBJ1-4, with D possibly TRBD1 on 5 matching bases. Trimming cost V 5 bases and J 4 bases, with 14 bases left between them. The CDR3 has 15 residues. CDR1 is LGHDT, CDR2 YNNKEL, per germline (reference sequence). As DNA, the CDR3 is TGTGCCAGCAGCTCCCGAGGGACTGGTAATGAAAAACTGTTTTTT. Encoded protein: CASSSRGTGNEKLFF.

This chain links TRBV24-1 with TRBJ2-5; 11 bases fit TRBD1. V was pared by 3 bases and J by 5 bases, with 10 bases of the junction left unmatched. Germline V lookup: CDR1 KGHDR, CDR2 SFDVKD. The CDR3 sequence is 17 residues long. The CDR3 DNA reads TGTGCCACCAGTGATGCACTTGGACAGGGGGCGGGGGAGACCCAGTACTTC. It codes for CATSDALGQGAGETQYF.

In this sample, this clonotype turned up many times. V usage is TRBV12-3 or TRBV12-4 and J usage is TRBJ2-7; 9 nucleotides match TRBD1. CDR3 length equals 14 residues. Trimming cost V 7 bases and J 5 bases; bases outside gene matches: 9. CDR3 amino acids: CASTSRDREDEQYF. DNA for the CDR3: TGTGCCAGCACTTCCCGGGACAGGGAGGACGAGCAGTACTTC.

Points on this clonotype: No conserved phenylalanine or tryptophan is present at the end of the CDR3, so a read error is the likely explanation. The chain couples TRBV3-1 to TRBJ1-5; no clear D. From germline, CDR1 is LGHDT and CDR2 YNNKEL (reference sequence). The CDR3 covers 14 residues. Trimming shortened V by 5 bases and J by 4 bases, and 12 bases separated the two germline ends. The CDR3 coding sequence is TGTGCCAGCAGCGCCGGGCCAAGAAATCAGCCCCAGCATCTT. This translates into CASSAGPRNQPQHL.

Many counts were recorded for this clonotype. This rearrangement joins TRBV18 to TRBJ1-5; no definite D call. CDR1 and CDR2 from the germline V gene are KGHSH and LQKENI. The CDR3 sequence is 14 residues long. The V end lost 4 bases, the J end lost 5 bases, and 12 bases lay between the germline ends. Written as DNA, the CDR3 is TGTGCCAGCTCACTCTCGGGATCCGATCAGCCCCAGCATTTT. This translates into CASSLSGSDQPQHF.

At least ten counts were recorded for this clonotype. The chain couples TRBV7-9 to TRBJ1-1; D remains ambiguous. This CDR3 has 14 amino acids. V shed 5 bases and J shed 3 bases, with 13 bases lying between them. Germline lookup yields CDR1 SEHNR and CDR2 FQNEAQ (reference sequence). The CDR3 sequence: CASSPPAVDTEAFF. The CDR3 region has the DNA TGTGCCAGCAGCCCTCCAGCCGTCGACACTGAAGCTTTCTTT.

A word on this clonotype: Given a much more abundant clone one base away, this may be a read error. This rearrangement joins TRBV6-5 to TRBJ1-1; D gene unclear. Germline V gene sequence: CDR1 MNHEY, CDR2 SVGAGI. V gave up 2 bases and J gave up 4 bases, with 2 bases separating them. The CDR3 has 11 amino acids. The CDR3 DNA reads TGTGCCAGCAGTTACAGCACTGAAGCTTTCTTT. Encoded protein: CASSYSTEAFF.

This clonotype came up many times. The chain carries TRBV20-1 and TRBJ2-7; 7 nucleotides line up with TRBD1. J lost 2 bases, V lost 5 bases, and 9 bases had no gene match. Germline V gene sequence: CDR1 DFQATT, CDR2 SNEGSKA (reference sequence). CDR3 length: 14 residues. The CDR3 bases are TGCAGTGCTGAAAGGACAGGCGGAACCTACGAGCAGTACTTC. Its protein is CSAERTGGTYEQYF.

This clonotype has only a few counts. The rearrangement uses TRBV6-5 and TRBJ2-3; TRBD2 aligns across 12 bases. The CDR3 loop spans 16 amino acids. Germline lookup yields CDR1 MNHEY and CDR2 SVGAGI. The V and J ends lost 3 bases and 3 bases, in that order; junction bases with no gene match: 4. CDR3 amino acids: CASSYTSGGPTDTQYF. The CDR3 nucleotides are TGTGCCAGCAGTTATACTAGCGGGGGGCCTACAGATACGCAGTATTTT.

The J gene is TRBJ1-1, the V gene TRBV4-1, with D unclear. The CDR3 is made up of 19 amino acids. Deletions cut 4 bases from V and 1 base from J, with 25 bases between. Germline CDR1 MGHRA, CDR2 YSYEKL. The CDR3 DNA sequence: TGCGCCAGCAGCCCCCTGGGAGGGATTCCCTGGGTCGCGAACACTGAAGCTTTCTTT. Translated: CASSPLGGIPWVANTEAFF.

Comments on this clonotype: A clone one base away is much larger, so this may be a read error. The chain has TRBV3-1 and TRBJ1-1, with D unresolved. This CDR3 has 14 residues. Germline CDR1 and CDR2: LGHDT and YNNKEL (reference sequence). As DNA, the CDR3 is TGTGCCGGCAGCCATACGACATCGAACACTGAAGCTCTCTTT. It codes for CAGSHTTSNTEALF.

The chain carries TRBV13 and TRBJ2-1; D may be TRBD2 (7 bases). With 0 bases removed from V and 8 bases from J, the gap between germline ends came to 14 bases. CDR1 and CDR2 (germline): PRHDT, FYEKMQ (reference sequence). The CDR3 spans 15 residues. CDR3 sequence reads: CASSLGGGRSDEQFF. DNA for the CDR3: TGTGCCAGCAGCTTAGGCGGGGGGCGCTCGGATGAGCAGTTCTTC. The whole variable domain, filled in from reference TRBV13 and TRBJ2-1, reads AAGVIQSPRHLIKEKRETATLKCYPIPRHDTVYWYQQGPGQDPQFLISFYEKMQSDKGSIPDRFSAQQFSDYHSELNMSSLELGDSALYFCASSLGGGRSDEQFFGPGTRLTVL.